This T cell receptor beta chain emerged from a study of cytomegalovirus exposure and HLA in healthy donors. Study-level results: Altogether, about 160 TCR beta chains were recorded as cytomegalovirus-associated. First-cohort TCR clusters tended to co-occur in the approximately 110 validation repertoires, a later analysis found.

The donors belonged to the roughly 110-subject validation cohort, separate from the roughly 720-subject first cohort. V was clipped by 6 bases and J by 8 bases; unmatched bases: 15. The CDR3 length is 15 residues. The germline gives CDR1 KGHSH, CDR2 LQKENI. This clone was counted a single time. Its antigen is not known. Here immunoSEQ multiplex PCR was the method, and the copy in TCRdb shows in-frame clones only, minus some. This table holds about 140,000 clones, 70% to 90% found once. Source material: PBMCs. The clonotype comes from a young woman in good health and CMV-seropositive. This sequence joins TRBV18 and TRBJ1-2; TRBD1 aligns across 7 bases. The CDR3 loop reads CASSSTGTAGRGYTF. The CDR3 DNA is TGTGCCAGCTCGTCCACCGGGACAGCGGGCCGGGGCTACACCTTC.